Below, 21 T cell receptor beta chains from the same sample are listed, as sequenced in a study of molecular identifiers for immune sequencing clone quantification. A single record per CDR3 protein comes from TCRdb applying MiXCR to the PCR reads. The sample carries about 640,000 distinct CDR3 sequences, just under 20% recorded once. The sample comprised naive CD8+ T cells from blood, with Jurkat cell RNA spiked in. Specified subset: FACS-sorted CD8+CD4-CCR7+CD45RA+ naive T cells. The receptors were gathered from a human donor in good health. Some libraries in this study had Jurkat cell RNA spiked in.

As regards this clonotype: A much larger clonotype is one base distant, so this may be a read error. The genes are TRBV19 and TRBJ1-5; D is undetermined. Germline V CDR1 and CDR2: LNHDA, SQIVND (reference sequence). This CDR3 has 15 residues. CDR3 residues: CAGSIAGYSNQPQHF. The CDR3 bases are TGTGCCGGTAGTATTGCGGGGTATAGCAATCAGCCCCAGCATTTT. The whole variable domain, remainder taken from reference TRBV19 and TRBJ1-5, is DGGITQSPKYLFRKEGQNVTLSCEQNLNHDAMYWYRQDPGQGLRLIYYSQIVNDFQKGDIAEGYSVSREKKESFPLTVTSAQKNPTAFYLCAGSIAGYSNQPQHFGDGTRLSIL.

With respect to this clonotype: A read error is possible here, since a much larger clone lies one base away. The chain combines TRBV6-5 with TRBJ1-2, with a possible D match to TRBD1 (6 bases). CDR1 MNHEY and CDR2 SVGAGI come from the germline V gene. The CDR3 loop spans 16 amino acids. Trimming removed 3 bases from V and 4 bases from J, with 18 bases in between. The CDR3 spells CASSYVGQNKGYGYTF. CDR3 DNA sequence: TGTGCCAGCAGTTATGTTGGACAGAACAAAGGCTATGGCTACACCTTC.

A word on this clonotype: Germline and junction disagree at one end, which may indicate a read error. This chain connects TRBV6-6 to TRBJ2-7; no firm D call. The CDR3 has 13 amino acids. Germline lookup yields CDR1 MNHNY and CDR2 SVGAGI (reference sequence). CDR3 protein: CACSYGLSYEQYF. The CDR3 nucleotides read TGTGCCTGCAGTTATGGGCTCTCCTACGAGCAGTACTTC.

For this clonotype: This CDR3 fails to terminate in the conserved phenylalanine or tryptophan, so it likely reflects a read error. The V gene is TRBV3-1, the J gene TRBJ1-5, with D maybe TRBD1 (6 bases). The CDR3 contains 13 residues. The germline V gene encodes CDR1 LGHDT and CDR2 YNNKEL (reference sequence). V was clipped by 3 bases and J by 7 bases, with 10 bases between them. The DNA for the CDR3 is TGTGCCAGCAGCCAGGGGGCTGGGCAGCCCCAGCATTTA. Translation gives CASSQGAGQPQHL.

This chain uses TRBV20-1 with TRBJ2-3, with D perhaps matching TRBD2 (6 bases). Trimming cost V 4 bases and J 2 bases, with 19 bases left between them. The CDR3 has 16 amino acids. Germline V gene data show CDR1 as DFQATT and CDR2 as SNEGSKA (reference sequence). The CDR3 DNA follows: TGCAGTGCTAAACTGTTTACGGGAGCGGTCACAGATACGCAGTATTTT. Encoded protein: CSAKLFTGAVTDTQYF.

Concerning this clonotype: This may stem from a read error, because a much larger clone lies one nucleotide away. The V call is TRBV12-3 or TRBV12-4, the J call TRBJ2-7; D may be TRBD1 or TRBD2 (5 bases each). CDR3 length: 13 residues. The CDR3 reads CASGFGDPGEQYF. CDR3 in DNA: TGTGCCAGCGGTTTCGGGGATCCAGGGGAGCAGTACTTC.

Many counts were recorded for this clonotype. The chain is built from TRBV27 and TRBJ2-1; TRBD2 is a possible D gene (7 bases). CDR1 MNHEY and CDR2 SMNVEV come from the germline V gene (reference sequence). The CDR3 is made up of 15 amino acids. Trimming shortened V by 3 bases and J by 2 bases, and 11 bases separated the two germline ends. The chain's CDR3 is CASSLGGGPYNEQFF. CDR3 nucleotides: TGTGCCAGCAGTTTGGGAGGGGGTCCCTACAATGAGCAGTTCTTC.

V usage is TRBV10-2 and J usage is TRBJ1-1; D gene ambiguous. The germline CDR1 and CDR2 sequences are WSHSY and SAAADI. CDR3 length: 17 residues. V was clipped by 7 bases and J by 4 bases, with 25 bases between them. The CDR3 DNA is TGCGCCAGCATTAATACAGCTCTTGTAGGGATTAGCACTGAAGCTTTCTTT. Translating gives CASINTALVGISTEAFF.

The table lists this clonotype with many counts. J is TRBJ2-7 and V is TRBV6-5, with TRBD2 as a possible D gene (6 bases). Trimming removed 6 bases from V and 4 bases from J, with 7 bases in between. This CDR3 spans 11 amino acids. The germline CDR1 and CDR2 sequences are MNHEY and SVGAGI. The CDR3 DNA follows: TGTGCCAGCAGGGAGGGATACGAGCAGTACTTC. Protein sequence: CASREGYEQYF.

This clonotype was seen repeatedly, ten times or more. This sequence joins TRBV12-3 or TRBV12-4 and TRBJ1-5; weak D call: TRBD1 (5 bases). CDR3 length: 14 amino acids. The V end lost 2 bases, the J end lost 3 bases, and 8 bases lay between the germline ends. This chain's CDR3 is CASSLSDNNQPQHF. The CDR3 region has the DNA TGTGCCAGCAGTTTATCGGACAACAATCAGCCCCAGCATTTT.

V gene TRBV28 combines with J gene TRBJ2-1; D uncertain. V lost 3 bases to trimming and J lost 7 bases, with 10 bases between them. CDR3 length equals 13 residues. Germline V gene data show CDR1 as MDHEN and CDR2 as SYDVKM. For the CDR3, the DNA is TGTGCCAGCAGTTTTCGACTCATGAATGAGCAGTTCTTC. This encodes CASSFRLMNEQFF.

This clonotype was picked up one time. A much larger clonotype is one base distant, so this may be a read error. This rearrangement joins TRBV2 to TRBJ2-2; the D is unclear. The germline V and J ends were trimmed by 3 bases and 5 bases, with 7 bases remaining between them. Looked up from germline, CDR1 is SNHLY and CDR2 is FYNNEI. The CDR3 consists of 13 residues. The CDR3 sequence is CASSETSTGELFF. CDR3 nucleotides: TGTGCCAGCAGTGAGACATCGACCGGGGAGCTGTTTTTT.

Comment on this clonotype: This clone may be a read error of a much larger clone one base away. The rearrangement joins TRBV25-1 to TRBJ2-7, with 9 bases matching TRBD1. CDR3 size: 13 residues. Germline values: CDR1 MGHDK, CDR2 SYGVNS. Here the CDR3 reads CAGSAGTGSEQYF. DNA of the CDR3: TGTGCCGGCAGCGCCGGGACAGGGTCCGAGCAGTACTTC.

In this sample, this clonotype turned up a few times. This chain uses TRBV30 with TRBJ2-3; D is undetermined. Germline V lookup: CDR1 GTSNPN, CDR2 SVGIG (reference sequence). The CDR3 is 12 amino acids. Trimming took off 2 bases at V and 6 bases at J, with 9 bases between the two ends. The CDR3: CAWSLLGDTQYF. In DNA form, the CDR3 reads TGTGCCTGGAGTCTCCTCGGGGATACGCAGTATTTT.

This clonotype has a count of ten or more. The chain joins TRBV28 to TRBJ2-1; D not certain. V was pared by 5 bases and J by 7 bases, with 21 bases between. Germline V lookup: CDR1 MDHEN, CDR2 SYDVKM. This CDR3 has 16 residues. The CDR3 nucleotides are TGTGCCAGCAGTCGCCGATCACGCGCCCTAGAAAATGAGCAGTTCTTC. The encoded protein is CASSRRSRALENEQFF.

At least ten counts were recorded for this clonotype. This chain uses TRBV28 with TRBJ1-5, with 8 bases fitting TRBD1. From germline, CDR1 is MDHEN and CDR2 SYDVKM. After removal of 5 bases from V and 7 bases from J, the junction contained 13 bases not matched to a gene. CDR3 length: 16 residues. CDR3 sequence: CASSHRTGTNGQPQHF. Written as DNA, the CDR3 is TGTGCCAGCAGTCACCGGACAGGGACGAATGGGCAGCCCCAGCATTTT.

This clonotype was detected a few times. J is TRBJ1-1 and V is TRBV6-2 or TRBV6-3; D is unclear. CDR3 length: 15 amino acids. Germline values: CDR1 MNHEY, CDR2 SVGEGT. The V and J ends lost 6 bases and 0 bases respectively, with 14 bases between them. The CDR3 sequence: CASREISELNTEAFF. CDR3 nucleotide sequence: TGTGCCAGCAGGGAGATTAGTGAATTGAACACTGAAGCTTTCTTT.

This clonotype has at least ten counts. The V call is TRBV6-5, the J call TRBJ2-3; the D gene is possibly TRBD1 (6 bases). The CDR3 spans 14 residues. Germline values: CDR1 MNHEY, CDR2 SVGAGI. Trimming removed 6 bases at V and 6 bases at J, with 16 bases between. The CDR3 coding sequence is TGTGCCAGCAGCCATTGGCCAGGGGAGGATACGCAGTATTTT. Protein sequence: CASSHWPGEDTQYF.

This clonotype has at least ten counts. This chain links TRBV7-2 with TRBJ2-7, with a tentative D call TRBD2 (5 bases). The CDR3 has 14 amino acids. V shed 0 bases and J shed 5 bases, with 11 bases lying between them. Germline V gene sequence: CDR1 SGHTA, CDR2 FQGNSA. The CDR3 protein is CASSLAVRADEQYF. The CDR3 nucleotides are TGTGCCAGCAGCTTAGCCGTACGAGCGGACGAGCAGTACTTC.

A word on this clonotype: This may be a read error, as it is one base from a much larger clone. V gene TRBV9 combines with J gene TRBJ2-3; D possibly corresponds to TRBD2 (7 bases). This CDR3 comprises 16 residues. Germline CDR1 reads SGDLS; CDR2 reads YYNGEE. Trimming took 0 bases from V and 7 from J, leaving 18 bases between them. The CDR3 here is CASSVEEGGPRNTQYF. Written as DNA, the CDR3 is TGTGCCAGCAGCGTAGAGGAGGGGGGGCCTAGAAATACGCAGTATTTT.

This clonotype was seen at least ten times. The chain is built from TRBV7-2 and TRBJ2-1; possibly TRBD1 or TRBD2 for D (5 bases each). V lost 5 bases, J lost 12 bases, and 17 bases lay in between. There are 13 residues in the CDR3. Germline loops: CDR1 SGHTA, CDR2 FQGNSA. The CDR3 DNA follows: TGTGCCAGCAGCATGGGGACCCCTTTAGGGCAGTTCTTC. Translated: CASSMGTPLGQFF. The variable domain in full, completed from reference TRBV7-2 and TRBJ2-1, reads GAGVSQSPSNKVTEKGKDVELRCDPISGHTALYWYRQSLGQGLEFLIYFQGNSAPDKSGLPSDRFSAERTGGSVSTLTIQRTQQEDSAVYLCASSMGTPLGQFFGPGTRLTVL.